This TCR beta chain derives from a study of CD8 T cells in ankylosing spondylitis. This clonotype has just a few counts. TCRdb called the 5' RACE reads again in MiXCR, with one record for every CDR3 protein. The table shows 250,000 or so distinct CDR3 sequences, with over 15% occurring only once. The germline V gene has CDR1 MNHEY and CDR2 SVGEGT. J gave up 1 base and V 2 bases, and 2 bases lay outside the gene matches. This CDR3 is 15 amino acids long. The sequence derives from a male donor with ankylosing spondylitis or in good health (not recorded which). Material for sequencing was blood, either unsorted or a sorted T cell fraction (not recorded which). The V gene is TRBV6-2 or TRBV6-3, the J gene TRBJ1-1, with 9 positions matching TRBD1. The CDR3 here is CASSYGTGRNTEAFF. In nucleotides, the CDR3 is TGTGCCAGCAGTTACGGGACAGGGAGGAACACTGAAGCTTTCTTT.